The 25 T cell receptor beta chains below come from one sample, sequenced in a study of blood T cell repertoires in COVID-19. Profiling relied on immunoSEQ multiplex PCR, and the TCRdb table lists in-frame clones only, not all of them. The sample contains about 370,000 clones, 90% of which appear only once. The sample was peripheral blood. Receptors were obtained from a man aged 18 to 30 with active or convalescent COVID-19.

This clone appeared a single time. CDR3 sequence: CASSYSGGRYGYTF. The CDR3 DNA is TGTGCCAGCAGTTACTCTGGGGGCCGGTATGGCTACACCTTC. This chain uses TRBV6-2 or TRBV6-3 with TRBJ1-2, with a weak D call TRBD1 (6 bases). The CDR3 consists of 14 residues. The V end was cut by 0 bases, the J end by 5 bases, with 10 bases between. Germline V gene data show CDR1 as MNHEY and CDR2 as SVGEGT.

V and J are TRBV6-5 and TRBJ2-5, with D tentatively TRBD2 (6 bases). The CDR3 runs to 15 residues. V lost 6 bases to trimming and J lost 1 base, with 15 bases between them. CDR1 and CDR2 from the germline V gene are MNHEY and SVGAGI. For the CDR3, the DNA is TGTGCCAGCAGCCCCTACGGAGGGATCCAAGAGACCCAGTACTTC. Residues: CASSPYGGIQETQYF.

V and J are TRBV7-7 and TRBJ2-1, with 7 bases matching TRBD2. V dropped 3 bases and J dropped 1; count of bases not matched to a gene: 3. Germline CDR1 reads SSHAT; CDR2 reads FNYEAQ (reference sequence). The CDR3 is 15 amino acids. The CDR3, as DNA: TGTGCCAGCAGCTTCACTAGCGAATCCTACAATGAGCAGTTCTTC. It encodes CASSFTSESYNEQFF.

The chain joins TRBV7-9 to TRBJ2-7; 13 bases match TRBD2. Germline CDR1 reads SEHNR; CDR2 reads FQNEAQ (reference sequence). The V segment lost 3 bases and the J segment 7 bases; nucleotides outside the gene matches: 9. The CDR3 is made up of 16 amino acids. The CDR3 reads CASSFTGLAGVGEQYF. The CDR3 coding sequence is TGTGCCAGCAGCTTCACCGGACTAGCGGGAGTGGGGGAGCAGTACTTC.

This clone has a single count. CDR3 in DNA: TGTGCCAGCTCTCTCCTCGCCGCAGGGGCCGGGTTAGAGACCCAGTACTTC. Its translation: CASSLLAAGAGLETQYF. The V call is TRBV18, the J call TRBJ2-5; possible D gene TRBD1, 6 bases. CDR3 size: 17 residues. Deletions cut 6 bases from V and 4 bases from J, with 24 bases between. Germline V gene data show CDR1 as KGHSH and CDR2 as LQKENI.

The V gene is TRBV7-9, the J gene TRBJ1-2, with TRBD1 as a possible D gene (6 bases). The V and J ends lost 10 bases and 4 bases respectively, with 13 bases between them. CDR1 is SEHNR and CDR2 is FQNEAQ in the germline V gene (reference sequence). The length of the CDR3 is 12 residues. Written as DNA, the CDR3 is TGTGCCACCACAGACAGGATCTATGGCTACACCTTC. Its protein product is CATTDRIYGYTF. Combining the CDR3 with reference TRBV7-9 and TRBJ1-2 gives the whole variable domain DTGVSQNPRHKITKRGQNVTFRCDPISEHNRLYWYRQTLGQGPEFLTYFQNEAQLEKSRLLSDRFSAERPKGSFSTLEIQRTEQGDSAMYLCATTDRIYGYTFGSGTRLTVV.

The rearrangement joins TRBV18 to TRBJ2-3; 8 nucleotides agree with TRBD2. The CDR3 spans 17 residues. The germline V gene has CDR1 KGHSH and CDR2 LQKENI. With V trimmed by 1 base and J by 7 bases, 13 bases remained unmatched. The CDR3 loop is CASSPLAGLDSTNTQYF. The CDR3 DNA reads as TGTGCCAGCTCACCACTGGCGGGACTAGACAGTACGAATACGCAGTATTTT. The full variable domain, completed using reference TRBV18 and TRBJ2-3, is NAGVMQNPRHLVRRRGQEARLRCSPMKGHSHVYWYRQLPEEGLKFMVYLQKENIIDESGMPKERFSAEFPKEGPSILRIQQVVRGDSAAYFCASSPLAGLDSTNTQYFGPGTRLTVL.

The rearrangement joins TRBV11-2 to TRBJ1-2, with TRBD1 identical over 10 bases. The V segment lost 5 bases and the J segment 7 bases; nucleotides outside the gene matches: 4. CDR3 length equals 13 residues. Per germline, CDR1 SGHAT and CDR2 FQNNGV. This CDR3 reads CASSPWTGGGYTF. In DNA form, the CDR3 reads TGTGCCAGCAGCCCTTGGACAGGGGGTGGCTACACCTTC.

The chain employs TRBV7-8 and TRBJ1-2; D might be TRBD1 (6 bases). The CDR3 sequence is 17 residues long. Trimming stripped 1 base from V and 1 base from J, with 16 bases between. The germline CDR1 and CDR2 sequences are SGHVS and FQNEAQ. CDR3 in amino acids: CASSLGLKQGLNYGYTF. In DNA, the CDR3 is TGTGCCAGCAGCTTAGGACTAAAACAGGGTCTTAACTATGGCTACACCTTC.

In nucleotides, the CDR3 is TGCGCCAGCAGCCACCCCCCGAGGGGGCCGGAGCAGTTCTTC. Protein sequence: CASSHPPRGPEQFF. This chain links TRBV4-3 with TRBJ2-1; 7 nucleotides align to TRBD1. Germline CDR1 is LGHNA and CDR2 is YSLEER. The length of the CDR3 is 14 residues. Losses at the gene ends were 3 bases for V and 10 bases for J; bases not matched to a gene: 9.

The chain links TRBV4-3 to TRBJ1-6; D is unresolved. CDR3 length equals 17 residues. V lost 0 bases and J 0 bases, leaving 9 bases between the germline ends. Germline CDR1 is LGHNA and CDR2 is YSLEER. For the CDR3, the DNA is TGCGCCAGCAGCCAAGAAGAGGAGAGCTCCTATAATTCACCCCTCCACTTT. This codes for CASSQEEESSYNSPLHF.

The rearrangement uses TRBV24-1 and TRBJ2-5; possibly TRBD2 for D (5 bases). Germline CDR1 KGHDR, CDR2 SFDVKD. This CDR3 comprises 13 residues. Between the trimmed V and J ends, which lost 3 bases and 4 bases, there was a span of 8 bases. As DNA, the CDR3 is TGTGCCACCAGTGATCCAGGACTAGAGACCCAGTACTTC. Residues: CATSDPGLETQYF.

The chain uses TRBV14 and TRBJ2-3; possible D gene TRBD2, 5 bases. Per the germline V gene, CDR1 is SGHDN and CDR2 is FVKESK. Between the trimmed V and J ends, which lost 0 bases and 3 bases, there was a span of 16 bases. This CDR3 comprises 17 residues. CDR3 bases: TGTGCCAGCAGCCAAGAAGGAGGAACGCAGCTGACAGATACGCAGTATTTT. Amino acids: CASSQEGGTQLTDTQYF.

The J gene is TRBJ1-2, the V gene TRBV9; no clear D gene. CDR3 length equals 11 residues. Deletions cut 3 bases from V and 6 bases from J, with 6 bases between. CDR1 is SGDLS and CDR2 is YYNGEE in the germline V gene. The CDR3 DNA reads as TGTGCCAGCAGCGCTTTCGATGGCTACACCTTC. Translation gives CASSAFDGYTF.

The CDR3 reads CASARDRSDEQYF. In DNA, the CDR3 is TGTGCCAGCGCCCGGGACAGGTCTGACGAGCAGTACTTC. V gene TRBV6-5 combines with J gene TRBJ2-7; 8 nucleotides agree with TRBD1. The germline V gene has CDR1 MNHEY and CDR2 SVGAGI. There are 13 residues in the CDR3. Trimming took 8 bases from V and 5 from J; bases not matched to a gene: 8.

The CDR3 is CATPGRGAYGYTF. The CDR3 region has the DNA TGTGCCACCCCGGGGCGGGGAGCCTATGGCTACACCTTC. The chain employs TRBV28 and TRBJ1-2; maybe TRBD1 (5 bases). Germline V gene lookup returns CDR1 MDHEN and CDR2 SYDVKM. Deletions cut 10 bases from V and 4 bases from J, with 16 bases between. The CDR3 is made up of 13 amino acids.

This rearrangement joins TRBV11-2 to TRBJ1-1; TRBD1 might be the D (5 bases). Germline values: CDR1 SGHAT, CDR2 FQNNGV. V lost 8 bases, J lost 1 base, and 14 bases lay in between. This CDR3 has 14 residues. The CDR3 is CASGPRTGNTEAFF. The CDR3 nucleotides are TGTGCCAGCGGGCCTCGCACAGGGAACACTGAAGCTTTCTTT.

The chain links TRBV6-5 to TRBJ1-2, with TRBD1 as a possible D gene (5 bases). The CDR3 has 13 amino acids. Germline V gene data show CDR1 as MNHEY and CDR2 as SVGAGI. Between the trimmed V and J ends, which lost 9 bases and 4 bases, there was a span of 15 bases. CDR3 residues: CASQGDLLYGYTF. CDR3 bases: TGTGCCAGTCAGGGTGATCTTCTCTATGGCTACACCTTC.

The chain is built from TRBV9 and TRBJ1-1; 12 bases are shared with TRBD1. The CDR3 totals 18 residues. V lost 0 bases to trimming and J lost 4 bases; unmatched junction nucleotides: 10. From germline, CDR1 is SGDLS and CDR2 YYNGEE. As DNA, the CDR3 is TGTGCCAGCAGCGTAGCTACGTCGGGACAGGGGGCTTTCACTGAAGCTTTCTTT. This codes for CASSVATSGQGAFTEAFF.

This chain uses TRBV5-1 with TRBJ1-6; unclear D gene. CDR1 and CDR2 from the germline V gene are SGHRS and YFSETQ. The CDR3 is 15 amino acids. With 0 bases removed from V and 5 bases from J, the gap between germline ends came to 9 bases. The chain's CDR3 is CASSLGGINNSPLHF. The CDR3 DNA reads TGCGCCAGCAGCTTGGGAGGGATAAATAATTCACCCCTCCACTTT. Full variable domain (remainder filled in from reference TRBV5-1 and TRBJ1-6): KAGVTQTPRYLIKTRGQQVTLSCSPISGHRSVSWYQQTPGQGLQFLFEYFSETQRNKGNFPGRFSGRQFSNSRSEMNVSTLELGDSALYLCASSLGGINNSPLHFGNGTRLTVT.

The DNA of the CDR3 is TGTGCCAGCAGCTTACTCGGACAGGGAACTGAAGCTTTCTTT. This sequence encodes CASSLLGQGTEAFF. The chain has TRBV7-3 and TRBJ1-1, with 8 bases aligning to TRBD1. The CDR3 extends over 14 amino acids. With 2 bases clipped from V and 5 bases from J, the junction kept 4 bases outside the gene matches. Germline V gene data show CDR1 as SGHTA and CDR2 as FQGTGA.

CDR3 loop: CASSQDRIGIDSSYEQYF. CDR3 DNA: TGTGCCAGCAGCCAAGATCGGATAGGGATAGACAGCTCCTACGAGCAGTACTTC. The rearrangement uses TRBV3-1 (or the pseudogene TRBV3-2) and TRBJ2-7, with D perhaps TRBD1 (5 bases). Germline V gene lookup returns CDR1 LGHDT and CDR2 YNNKEL (reference sequence). The length of the CDR3 is 18 residues. Trimming removed 0 bases at V and 0 bases at J, with 18 bases between.

In regard to this clone: Additional DNA sequences in this sample encode the identical CDR3. The V and J genes are TRBV7-9 and TRBJ1-2; 7 positions match TRBD1. This CDR3 has 13 residues. V dropped 5 bases and J dropped 2; count of bases not matched to a gene: 2. CDR1 is SEHNR and CDR2 is FQNEAQ in the germline V gene (reference sequence). CDR3 sequence reads: CASSLGQNYGYTF. As DNA, the CDR3 is TGTGCCAGCAGCCTGGGACAGAACTATGGCTACACCTTC.

The chain joins TRBV28 to TRBJ1-2; 9 bases match TRBD1. In germline, CDR1 is MDHEN, CDR2 SYDVKM. CDR3 size: 17 residues. V was pared by 5 bases and J by 6 bases, with 16 bases of the junction left unmatched. The CDR3 bases are TGTGCCAGCAGTATTCATGAGTTGGCACAGGGGGCGCATGGCTACACCTTC. It is translated as CASSIHELAQGAHGYTF.

CDR3 nucleotide sequence: TGTGCCAGCAGTTCACCGGACAGGAATTCACCCCTCCACTTT. Encoded protein: CASSSPDRNSPLHF. This rearrangement joins TRBV27 to TRBJ1-6; 7 nucleotides match TRBD1. CDR1 and CDR2 from the germline V gene are MNHEY and SMNVEV (reference sequence). The CDR3 contains 14 residues. The trim removed 4 bases at V and 7 bases at J, leaving 4 bases unmatched.